This T cell receptor (beta chain) was sequenced during a study of a mutant IDH1 vaccine in newly diagnosed glioma. Across the study: First vaccine doses came 4-6 weeks after radiotherapy alone, or with temozolomide cycles. Treated patients were roughly 62% male, about 38% female, mean age 40.4 years.

Germline V gene sequence: CDR1 SGHVS, CDR2 FQNEAQ. CDR3 length: 13 amino acids. V was trimmed by 5 bases and J by 7 bases, leaving 15 bases between them. The sample's time point: week 11, during vaccination. Topical imiquimod was applied with each vaccine dose, which held 300 ug of mutant IDH1 20-mer peptide. Clones were sequenced by immunoSEQ multiplex PCR, and TCRdb holds only the in-frame ones, with some missing. The repertoire holds tens of thousands of clones, 80% seen once, with around 6.5% in the top ten. Remarks on this clone: Its antigen is undetermined.

The source was PBMCs, collected from a glioma patient whose treatment included an IDH1 peptide vaccine. This receptor was taken from a man in his fifties or sixties with glioma. The genes are TRBV7-8 and TRBJ2-7; D gene ambiguous. The CDR3 loop is CASSPRHVEEQYF. The CDR3 nucleotides read TGTGCCAGCAGCCCCCGACATGTGGAAGAGCAGTACTTC.